Sequencing of this T cell receptor (beta chain) was carried out in a study of OX40 agonist ivuxolimab in advanced cancers. Findings of the study overall: Among the nonresponders, some also had low normalized T-cell clonal expansion.

Some clones are missing from TCRdb's copy, which holds only in-frame ones; the method was immunoSEQ multiplex PCR. The data contain some 64,000 clones, about 90% of them singletons. Germline lookup yields CDR1 SGHNT and CDR2 YYREEE (reference sequence). The germline V and J ends were trimmed by 4 bases and 2 bases, with 12 bases remaining between them. This CDR3 is built from 14 residues. Concerning this clone itself: Its matching antigen is unknown.

This clonotype originated in an adult with an advanced solid tumor such as melanoma, head and neck, liver or kidney cancer. The chain is built from TRBV5-4 and TRBJ2-5; the D call may be TRBD1 or TRBD2 (7 bases each). The specimen was CD4+ or CD8+ T cells sorted from blood, collected in a trial of the OX40 agonist ivuxolimab. The CDR3 DNA sequence: TGTGCCAGCAGCGGGGGGGACAGACAAGAGACCCAGTACTTC. This sequence encodes CASSGGDRQETQYF.